Shown below are 27 T cell receptor beta chains from a single sample sequenced in a study of blood T cell repertoires in COVID-19. TCRdb's table, derived via immunoSEQ multiplex PCR, lists solely in-frame clones and lacks some. There are 300,000 to 450,000 clones in the sample; roughly 90% occur only once, and 1% lies in the top ten. The material sequenced was PBMCs or T cells enriched from blood (not recorded which). The receptors shown here come from a woman in her twenties or thirties who had been exposed to COVID-19.

The chain couples TRBV3-1 (or the pseudogene TRBV3-2) to TRBJ1-2, with unresolved D. Trimming stripped 6 bases from V and 1 base from J, with 6 bases between. The CDR3 is made up of 12 amino acids. Germline loops: CDR1 LGHDT, CDR2 YNNKEL (reference sequence). CDR3 bases: TGTGCCAGCAGTAGCCTTAACTATGGCTACACCTTC. The encoded protein is CASSSLNYGYTF.

This clone was detected many times. V gene TRBV19 combines with J gene TRBJ1-2; D gene ambiguous. Germline CDR1 and CDR2: LNHDA and SQIVND (reference sequence). This CDR3 spans 14 amino acids. The V and J ends lost 3 bases and 1 base respectively, with 9 bases between them. CDR3 region: CASSIVINNYGYTF. CDR3 bases: TGTGCCAGTAGTATCGTAATAAATAACTATGGCTACACCTTC. Using reference TRBV19 and TRBJ1-2 for the parts outside the CDR3, the full variable domain is DGGITQSPKYLFRKEGQNVTLSCEQNLNHDAMYWYRQDPGQGLRLIYYSQIVNDFQKGDIAEGYSVSREKKESFPLTVTSAQKNPTAFYLCASSIVINNYGYTFGSGTRLTVV.

V usage is TRBV28 and J usage is TRBJ2-7, with 9 bases aligning to TRBD1. This CDR3 is built from 15 residues. Germline lookup yields CDR1 MDHEN and CDR2 SYDVKM. The junction had 9 bases not matched to a gene; V was cut back by 6 bases and J by 3 bases. The CDR3 bases are TGTGCCAGCAGCACGCCCGGGACAGGGCACTACGAGCAGTACTTC. It codes for CASSTPGTGHYEQYF. Based on the CDR3 plus reference TRBV28 and TRBJ2-7, the full variable domain is DVKVTQSSRYLVKRTGEKVFLECVQDMDHENMFWYRQDPGLGLRLIYFSYDVKMKEKGDIPEGYSVSREKKERFSLILESASTNQTSMYLCASSTPGTGHYEQYFGPGTRLTVT.

This sequence joins TRBV28 and TRBJ2-2; TRBD2 might be the D (6 bases). The germline CDR1 and CDR2 sequences are MDHEN and SYDVKM. V was cut by 7 bases and J by 1 base, with 13 bases left in between. The CDR3 runs 15 residues. The DNA of the CDR3 is TGTGCCAGCAACCTGGGGGGAGTGAACACCGGGGAGCTGTTTTTT. This sequence encodes CASNLGGVNTGELFF.

CDR3 nucleotide sequence: TGTGCCAGCAGTGAAGCAGGGAGGTCACCCCTCCACTTT. Protein sequence: CASSEAGRSPLHF. The chain is built from TRBV2 and TRBJ1-6; unclear D gene. The CDR3 spans 13 residues. Germline assignment: CDR1 SNHLY and CDR2 FYNNEI. Trimming took off 0 bases at V and 10 bases at J, with 7 bases between the two ends.

The chain joins TRBV29-1 to TRBJ1-2; TRBD1 aligns across 9 bases. Trimming took 3 bases from V and 7 from J; bases not matched to a gene: 12. The CDR3 runs 15 residues. Germline V gene lookup returns CDR1 SQVTM and CDR2 ANQGSEA. DNA for the CDR3: TGCAGCGTTGAGGGGGGGACAGGGAGCGTTTCTGGCTACACCTTC. Translated, it gives CSVEGGTGSVSGYTF.

The CDR3 here is CASSALHGTGYGYTF. In DNA, the CDR3 is TGTGCCAGCAGCGCCCTACACGGGACAGGGTATGGCTACACCTTC. The chain couples TRBV9 to TRBJ1-2, with 9 bases fitting TRBD1. The ends lost 3 bases at V and 5 bases at J; junction bases unmatched: 8. CDR1 is SGDLS and CDR2 is YYNGEE in the germline V gene. The CDR3 has 15 amino acids.

This clone is a singleton in its sample. The V and J genes are TRBV11-2 and TRBJ1-2; D is undetermined. The V end was cut by 3 bases, the J end by 8 bases, with 10 bases between. CDR1 and CDR2 from the germline V gene are SGHAT and FQNNGV. The CDR3 totals 12 residues. The CDR3 region has the DNA TGTGCCAGCAGCTTGGGCAGTTCGGGCTACACCTTC. Translating it yields CASSLGSSGYTF.

The V gene is TRBV13, the J gene TRBJ1-5, with a weak D call TRBD1 (6 bases). Germline CDR1 reads PRHDT; CDR2 reads FYEKMQ (reference sequence). The CDR3 consists of 14 residues. Trimming left V 4 bases short and J 2 bases short, with 9 bases between. CDR3 protein: CASSSRGGNQPQHF. CDR3 nucleotides: TGTGCCAGCAGCTCCAGGGGAGGCAATCAGCCCCAGCATTTT.

This sequence joins TRBV19 and TRBJ1-1, with 8 nucleotides matching TRBD1. The ends lost 5 bases at V and 2 bases at J; junction bases unmatched: 7. The CDR3 runs 15 residues. Germline V gene data show CDR1 as LNHDA and CDR2 as SQIVND (reference sequence). The CDR3: CASSYRGEENTEAFF. In DNA form, the CDR3 reads TGTGCCAGTAGTTACAGGGGGGAGGAAAACACTGAAGCTTTCTTT. Based on the CDR3 plus reference TRBV19 and TRBJ1-1, the full variable domain is DGGITQSPKYLFRKEGQNVTLSCEQNLNHDAMYWYRQDPGQGLRLIYYSQIVNDFQKGDIAEGYSVSREKKESFPLTVTSAQKNPTAFYLCASSYRGEENTEAFFGQGTRLTVV.

This clone has just one count. DNA of the CDR3: TGTGCCAGTAGTATAGCAGGAGGTGCCGAGAACTATGGCTACACCTTC. This encodes CASSIAGGAENYGYTF. The chain employs TRBV19 and TRBJ1-2; D ambiguous. This CDR3 comprises 16 residues. Deletions cut 1 base from V and 2 bases from J, with 14 bases between. Looked up from germline, CDR1 is LNHDA and CDR2 is SQIVND (reference sequence).

J is TRBJ2-1 and V is TRBV5-1, with 9 positions matching TRBD2. The germline gives CDR1 SGHRS, CDR2 YFSETQ. The CDR3 has 15 residues. Unmatched junction bases numbered 6, after V lost 3 bases and J lost 5 bases. CDR3: CASSSGLASNNEQFF. CDR3 nucleotide sequence: TGCGCCAGCAGCTCCGGACTAGCGTCCAACAATGAGCAGTTCTTC.

The chain carries TRBV12-5 and TRBJ2-5; 7 positions match TRBD1. V shed 1 base, J shed 5 bases, and the junction held 10 bases outside the gene matches. The CDR3 consists of 16 residues. Germline values: CDR1 LGHNT, CDR2 FRNRAP. CDR3 sequence: CASGLGRQGGGETQYF. The CDR3 nucleotides read TGTGCTAGTGGTTTGGGACGACAGGGCGGCGGGGAGACCCAGTACTTC.

V gene TRBV6-4 combines with J gene TRBJ1-1; 10 nucleotides align to TRBD1. Germline CDR1 reads MRHNA; CDR2 reads SNTAGT. The CDR3 is made up of 16 amino acids. After removal of 4 bases from V and 4 bases from J, the junction contained 9 bases not matched to a gene. The CDR3 reads CASSGWGTGVCTEAFF. The DNA for the CDR3 is TGTGCCAGCAGTGGGTGGGGGACAGGGGTTTGCACTGAAGCTTTCTTT.

This clone was detected a few times. The chain joins TRBV5-1 to TRBJ2-7; TRBD1 matches 10 bases. The germline CDR1 and CDR2 sequences are SGHRS and YFSETQ. The CDR3 extends over 14 amino acids. The V and J ends lost 4 bases and 4 bases, in that order; junction bases with no gene match: 5. Written as DNA, the CDR3 is TGCGCCAGCAGCACGCGGACAGGGGGGTACGAGCAGTACTTC. As protein: CASSTRTGGYEQYF.

The V gene is TRBV27, the J gene TRBJ1-5; TRBD1 matches 10 bases. J lost 5 bases, V lost 6 bases, and 7 bases had no gene match. The germline V gene encodes CDR1 MNHEY and CDR2 SMNVEV (reference sequence). The CDR3 extends over 15 amino acids. The DNA for the CDR3 is TGTGCCAGCAGCTCCGGGACAGGGGCCCATCAGCCCCAGCATTTT. Residues: CASSSGTGAHQPQHF.

The chain recombines TRBV7-9 with TRBJ2-5; tentative D call: TRBD1 (7 bases). The CDR3 is made up of 13 amino acids. Trimming left V 5 bases short and J 7 bases short, with 14 bases between. Germline V lookup: CDR1 SEHNR, CDR2 FQNEAQ (reference sequence). CDR3 in DNA: TGTGCCAGCAGCCCCCAGGGGGGAGGGACCCAGTACTTC. Residues: CASSPQGGGTQYF.

This sequence joins TRBV9 and TRBJ1-2; a weak D match, TRBD1 (5 bases). CDR3 length: 13 amino acids. Trimming took 4 bases from V and 2 from J, leaving 9 bases between them. The germline V gene encodes CDR1 SGDLS and CDR2 YYNGEE. In DNA form, the CDR3 reads TGTGCCAGCAGCACGACAGAGAACTATGGCTACACCTTC. This gives the protein CASSTTENYGYTF.

CDR3 in amino acids: CASSLDSTSDTGELFF. In nucleotides, the CDR3 is TGTGCCAGCTCACTTGACAGTACTAGCGACACCGGGGAGCTGTTTTTT. V and J are TRBV18 and TRBJ2-2, with 7 positions matching TRBD2. CDR1 is KGHSH and CDR2 is LQKENI in the germline V gene. V dropped 4 bases and J dropped 3; count of bases not matched to a gene: 8. The CDR3 runs to 16 residues. Full variable domain (outside the CDR3, taken from reference TRBV18 and TRBJ2-2): NAGVMQNPRHLVRRRGQEARLRCSPMKGHSHVYWYRQLPEEGLKFMVYLQKENIIDESGMPKERFSAEFPKEGPSILRIQQVVRGDSAAYFCASSLDSTSDTGELFFGEGSRLTVL.

Comments on this clone: Different DNA sequences within this sample yield the same CDR3. The chain has TRBV19 and TRBJ1-5, with D unresolved. Between the trimmed V and J ends, which lost 3 bases and 2 bases, there was a span of 5 bases. Germline assignment: CDR1 LNHDA and CDR2 SQIVND (reference sequence). CDR3 length: 13 amino acids. CDR3 nucleotide sequence: TGTGCCAGTAGTATTGGAGGCAATCAGCCCCAGCATTTT. This gives the protein CASSIGGNQPQHF.

CDR3 sequence reads: CASSGTANYGYTF. The CDR3, as DNA: TGTGCCAGCAGTGGGACAGCTAACTATGGCTACACCTTC. The V and J genes are TRBV2 and TRBJ1-2, with TRBD1 as a possible D gene (6 bases). This CDR3 is 13 amino acids long. CDR1 is SNHLY and CDR2 is FYNNEI in the germline V gene. The V end was cut by 4 bases, the J end by 0 bases, with 6 bases between.

The chain carries TRBV28 and TRBJ1-6; D is unresolved. V lost 3 bases, J lost 6 bases, and 6 bases lay in between. Per the germline V gene, CDR1 is MDHEN and CDR2 is SYDVKM. There are 13 residues in the CDR3. CDR3 coding DNA: TGTGCCAGCAGTTTGGAGGCTAATTCACCCCTCCACTTT. Translating gives CASSLEANSPLHF.

The V call is TRBV5-6, the J call TRBJ1-3, with 7 positions matching TRBD1. Germline V gives CDR1 SGHDT, CDR2 YYEEEE. This CDR3 spans 14 amino acids. V trimming: 4 bases; J trimming: 8 bases; junction bases outside the gene matches: 9. CDR3 region: CASSQTGFTDTIYF. The CDR3 DNA sequence: TGTGCCAGCAGCCAGACAGGGTTCACGGACACCATATATTTT.

The chain links TRBV7-2 to TRBJ2-7; D might be TRBD2 (5 bases). The CDR3 is 16 amino acids. Germline-derived CDR1 and CDR2 are SGHTA and FQGNSA. V was cut by 7 bases and J by 0 bases, with 19 bases left in between. The CDR3 here is CASTQRGSFSSYEQYF. The CDR3 nucleotides are TGTGCCAGCACCCAACGCGGGTCCTTCAGCTCCTACGAGCAGTACTTC. The full variable domain, its missing parts supplied by reference TRBV7-2 and TRBJ2-7, is GAGVSQSPSNKVTEKGKDVELRCDPISGHTALYWYRQSLGQGLEFLIYFQGNSAPDKSGLPSDRFSAERTGGSVSTLTIQRTQQEDSAVYLCASTQRGSFSSYEQYFGPGTRLTVT.

The V and J genes are TRBV12-5 and TRBJ1-4, with a possible D match to TRBD1 (6 bases). Trimming removed 2 bases at V and 7 bases at J, with 17 bases between. The CDR3 totals 16 residues. The germline CDR1 and CDR2 sequences are LGHNT and FRNRAP. The CDR3 is CASGLFPGTYLEKLFF. The CDR3 region has the DNA TGTGCTAGTGGTTTGTTTCCCGGGACATATCTTGAAAAACTGTTTTTT. Variable domain in full (rest from reference TRBV12-5 and TRBJ1-4): DARVTQTPRHKVTEMGQEVTMRCQPILGHNTVFWYRQTMMQGLELLAYFRNRAPLDDSGMPKDRFSAEMPDATLATLKIQPSEPRDSAVYFCASGLFPGTYLEKLFFGSGTQLSVL.

The rearrangement uses TRBV2 and TRBJ2-1; TRBD2 matches at 7 bases. Germline V gene sequence: CDR1 SNHLY, CDR2 FYNNEI. The CDR3 extends over 15 amino acids. Unmatched junction bases numbered 0, after V lost 1 base and J lost 0 bases. The CDR3 coding sequence is TGTGCCAGCAGTGAAGGACTAGCCTCCTACAATGAGCAGTTCTTC. Protein product: CASSEGLASYNEQFF.

The chain links TRBV7-9 to TRBJ1-1, with D maybe TRBD1 (5 bases). Looked up from germline, CDR1 is SEHNR and CDR2 is FQNEAQ (reference sequence). There are 14 residues in the CDR3. V was cut by 5 bases and J by 6 bases, with 16 bases left in between. CDR3 sequence reads: CASSRPPGRPEAFF. CDR3 coding DNA: TGTGCCAGCAGCCGGCCCCCAGGGAGGCCTGAAGCTTTCTTT.